The sequence of this T cell receptor beta chain was determined in a study of control samples from healthy donors and cancer patients. Assay used: immunoSEQ multiplex PCR; TCRdb lists only in-frame clones, some missing. This repertoire shows some 82,000 clones, roughly 86% found once; its top ten account for 20%. CDR1 and CDR2 (germline): SGHTA, FQGNSA. The CDR3 loop spans 12 amino acids. Trimming stripped 5 bases from V and 0 bases from J, with 4 bases between. The chain joins TRBV7-2 to TRBJ1-1; D remains ambiguous. The receptor was isolated from a man aged 45-65 years in good health. Material for sequencing was blood. This chain's CDR3 is CASSRMNTEAFF. CDR3 DNA sequence: TGTGCCAGCAGCCGGATGAACACTGAAGCTTTCTTT.